This T cell receptor beta chain was identified during a study of T cell changes during pregnancy in multiple sclerosis. The repertoire was sequenced with immunoSEQ multiplex PCR; TCRdb's copy has only in-frame clones and lacks some. The table includes approximately 64,000 clones, less than 95% detected once. With 4 bases clipped from V and 2 bases from J, the junction kept 8 bases outside the gene matches. Germline CDR1 reads SEHNR; CDR2 reads FQNEAQ (reference sequence). The CDR3 covers 15 residues. The J gene is TRBJ2-7, the V gene TRBV7-9; 7 bases line up with TRBD1. Material: peripheral blood, obtained in the second trimester of pregnancy. The sequence was obtained from a female donor in good health, enrolled as a control in a pregnancy study. The CDR3: CASSSTGRSAYEQYF. Here the CDR3 DNA reads TGTGCCAGCAGCTCGACAGGGAGAAGTGCCTACGAGCAGTACTTC.